This T cell receptor beta chain is drawn from a study of T-cell memory formation after mild COVID-19. The overall study: Largely, the TCR clusters proved donor specific.

Comment on this clonotype: Its antigen remains unknown. This may be a read error: a much more frequent sequence differs by one nucleotide. Given the absence of the conserved phenylalanine or tryptophan at the CDR3 end, a read error is likely.

CDR3 length equals 17 residues. V lost 3 bases to trimming and J lost 0 bases, with 16 bases between them. Germline V lookup: CDR1 SGHRS, CDR2 YFSETQ. TCR alpha and TCR beta cDNA libraries carrying sample barcodes and UMIs were produced by 5'RACE using constant-segment primers. Each CDR3 protein is one row after TCRdb ran MiXCR on the 5' RACE reads. The profile shows about 200,000 distinct CDR3 sequences, around 8.8% of them singletons. Study results and limitations: Cross-reactive memory seemingly joined, as some responding clones were found in pre-infection memory. Shrinking CD4+ clones were chiefly CM and EM; CD8+ ones were chiefly EMRA.

This sequence joins TRBV5-1 and TRBJ2-4; D could derive from TRBD1 or TRBD2 (5 bases each). This TCR came from a man aged 18 to 29 who had mild COVID-19 (a few samples of this study predate the infection). Cell type and time point are not known. Sequences were obtained from PBMCs or a T cell subset sorted from them (not recorded which). In DNA, the CDR3 is TGCGCCAGCAGCTCGGGGCCGACAGTTCTAGCCAAAAACATTCAGTACGTC. It encodes CASSSGPTVLAKNIQYV.